This T cell receptor beta chain came from a study of human T cells and chemical hapten exposure. Study summary: TCR yields per sample varied, mainly owing to small pooled library volume differences.

Time point of the sample: patch test 2, 6 weeks after DPC sensitization. Sample treatment: therapeutic diphenylcyclopropenone sensitization with weekly scalp DPC. CDR3 length equals 20 residues. Unmatched junction bases numbered 19, after V lost 4 bases and J lost 2 bases. The germline gives CDR1 SGHRS, CDR2 YFSETQ. A note on this clonotype: Its specificity is unknown.

Source study methods: Counting gave a median of around 96,000 TCRs per sample, with values ranging from roughly 20,000 to 700,000. TCRdb re-called the RACE reads through MiXCR, storing one row per CDR3 protein. Clone size and V and J calls follow TCRdb, not the original study. The sample yields 80,000 to 95,000 distinct CDR3 sequences, about 10% seen once. Whole-study findings and limits: PT1 expanded TCR numbers rose with patch test score.

The gene calls are TRBV5-1 and TRBJ2-3, with 10 nucleotides matching TRBD2. This sequence originates from a man aged 40-49 years with alopecia areata. Some clones in this sample may be carry-over from other donors' samples. Sequenced here: whole blood, sampled in connection with sensitization to the hapten diphenylcyclopropenone (DPC). This chain's CDR3 is CASSIEASGSHLLYTDTQYF. Written as DNA, the CDR3 is TGCGCCAGCAGCATTGAGGCTAGCGGGAGCCACTTACTATACACAGATACGCAGTATTTT.